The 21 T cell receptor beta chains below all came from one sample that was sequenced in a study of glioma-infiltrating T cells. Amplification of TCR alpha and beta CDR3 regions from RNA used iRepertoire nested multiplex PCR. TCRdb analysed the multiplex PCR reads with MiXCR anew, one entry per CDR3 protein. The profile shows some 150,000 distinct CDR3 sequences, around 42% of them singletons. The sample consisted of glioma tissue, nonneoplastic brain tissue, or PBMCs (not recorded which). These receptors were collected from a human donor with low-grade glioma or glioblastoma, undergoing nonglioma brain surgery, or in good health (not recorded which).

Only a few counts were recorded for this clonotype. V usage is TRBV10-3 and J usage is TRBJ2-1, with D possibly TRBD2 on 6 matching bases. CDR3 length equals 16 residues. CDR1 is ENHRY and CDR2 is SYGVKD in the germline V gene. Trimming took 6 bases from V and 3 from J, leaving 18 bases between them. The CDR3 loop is CAIRPSDTWLYNEQFF. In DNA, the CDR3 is TGTGCCATCAGGCCTAGCGATACTTGGCTCTACAATGAGCAGTTCTTC.

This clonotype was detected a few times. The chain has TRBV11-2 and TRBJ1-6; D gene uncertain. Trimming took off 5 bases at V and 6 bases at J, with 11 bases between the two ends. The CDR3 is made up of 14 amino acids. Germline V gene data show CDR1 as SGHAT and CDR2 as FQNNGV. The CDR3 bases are TGTGCCAGCAGCCAAGCACGGTTTAATTCACCCCTCCACTTT. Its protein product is CASSQARFNSPLHF.

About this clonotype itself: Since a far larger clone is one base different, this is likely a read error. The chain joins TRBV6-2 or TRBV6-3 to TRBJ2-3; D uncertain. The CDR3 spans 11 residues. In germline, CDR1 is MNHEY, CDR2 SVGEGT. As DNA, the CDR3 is TGTGCCGGCAGTTCGACAGATACGCAGTATTTT. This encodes CAGSSTDTQYF.

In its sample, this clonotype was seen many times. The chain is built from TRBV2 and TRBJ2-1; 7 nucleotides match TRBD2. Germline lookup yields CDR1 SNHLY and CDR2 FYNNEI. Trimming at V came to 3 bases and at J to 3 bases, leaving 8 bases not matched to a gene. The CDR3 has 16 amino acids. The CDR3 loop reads CASSDPSGPLYNEQFF. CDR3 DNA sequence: TGTGCCAGCAGTGATCCTAGCGGCCCTCTCTACAATGAGCAGTTCTTC.

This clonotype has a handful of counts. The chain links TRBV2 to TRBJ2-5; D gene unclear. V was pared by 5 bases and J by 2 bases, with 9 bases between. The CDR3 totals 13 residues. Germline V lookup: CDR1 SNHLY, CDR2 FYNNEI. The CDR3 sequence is CASSIIQQETQYF. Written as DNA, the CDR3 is TGTGCCAGCAGTATTATACAGCAAGAGACCCAGTACTTC.

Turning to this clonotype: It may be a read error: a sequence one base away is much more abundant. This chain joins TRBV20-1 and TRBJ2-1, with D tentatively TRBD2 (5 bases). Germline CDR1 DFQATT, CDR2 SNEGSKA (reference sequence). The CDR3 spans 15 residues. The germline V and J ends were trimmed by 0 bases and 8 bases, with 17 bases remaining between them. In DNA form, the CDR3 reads TGCAGTGCTAGAGACCGACTAAGTGGAGCGGATGAGCAGTTCTTC. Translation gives CSARDRLSGADEQFF.

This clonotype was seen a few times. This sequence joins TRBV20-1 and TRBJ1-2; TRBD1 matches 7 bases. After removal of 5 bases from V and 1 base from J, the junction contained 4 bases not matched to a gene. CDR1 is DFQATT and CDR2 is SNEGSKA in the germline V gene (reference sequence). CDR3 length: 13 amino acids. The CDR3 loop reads CSAWTGFNYGYTF. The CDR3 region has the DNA TGCAGTGCTTGGACAGGCTTTAACTATGGCTACACCTTC.

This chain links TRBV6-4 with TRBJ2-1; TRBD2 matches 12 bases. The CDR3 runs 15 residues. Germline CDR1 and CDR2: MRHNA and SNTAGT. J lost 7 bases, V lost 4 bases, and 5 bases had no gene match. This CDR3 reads CASSATSGRVNEQFF. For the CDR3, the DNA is TGTGCCAGCAGTGCGACTAGCGGGAGAGTTAATGAGCAGTTCTTC.

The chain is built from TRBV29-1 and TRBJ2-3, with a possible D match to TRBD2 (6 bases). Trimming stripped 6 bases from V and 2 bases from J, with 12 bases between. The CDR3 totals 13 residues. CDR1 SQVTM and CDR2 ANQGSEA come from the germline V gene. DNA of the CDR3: TGCAGCGTGACTAGGGCACTCACAGATACGCAGTATTTT. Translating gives CSVTRALTDTQYF.

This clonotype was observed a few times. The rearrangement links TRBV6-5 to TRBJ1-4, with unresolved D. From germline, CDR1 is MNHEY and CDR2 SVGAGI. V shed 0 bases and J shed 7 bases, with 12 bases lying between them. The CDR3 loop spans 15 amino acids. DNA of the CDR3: TGTGCCAGCAGTTACTCGGCTTGGGGATCTGAAAAACTGTTTTTT. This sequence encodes CASSYSAWGSEKLFF.

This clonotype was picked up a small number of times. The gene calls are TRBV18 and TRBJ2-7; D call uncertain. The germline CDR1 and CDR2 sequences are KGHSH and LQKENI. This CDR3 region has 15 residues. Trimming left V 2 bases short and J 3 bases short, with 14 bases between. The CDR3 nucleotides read TGTGCCAGCTCACCAGGTATGGACCGATTCTACGAGCAGTACTTC. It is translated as CASSPGMDRFYEQYF.

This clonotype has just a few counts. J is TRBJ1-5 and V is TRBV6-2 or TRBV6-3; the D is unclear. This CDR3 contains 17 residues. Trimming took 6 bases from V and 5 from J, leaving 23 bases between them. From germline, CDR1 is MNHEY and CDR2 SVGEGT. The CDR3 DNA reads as TGTGCCAGCAGCCCCGACGGGGTTCTTAATAACGATCAGCCCCAGCATTTT. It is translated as CASSPDGVLNNDQPQHF.

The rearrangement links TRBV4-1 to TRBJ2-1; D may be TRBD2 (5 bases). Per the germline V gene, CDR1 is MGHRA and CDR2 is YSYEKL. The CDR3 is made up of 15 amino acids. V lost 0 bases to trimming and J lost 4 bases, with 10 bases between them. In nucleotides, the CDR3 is TGCGCCAGCAGCCAAGAAAACGGGATTTACAATGAGCAGTTCTTC. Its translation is CASSQENGIYNEQFF.

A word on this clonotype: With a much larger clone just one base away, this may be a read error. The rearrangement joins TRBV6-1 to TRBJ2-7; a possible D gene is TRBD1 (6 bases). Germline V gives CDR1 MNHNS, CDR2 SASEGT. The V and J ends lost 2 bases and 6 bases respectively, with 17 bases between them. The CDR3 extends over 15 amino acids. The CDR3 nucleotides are TGTGCCAGCAGTGAAACTGGGACACGGTTAGTCGAGCAGTACTTC. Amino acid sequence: CASSETGTRLVEQYF.

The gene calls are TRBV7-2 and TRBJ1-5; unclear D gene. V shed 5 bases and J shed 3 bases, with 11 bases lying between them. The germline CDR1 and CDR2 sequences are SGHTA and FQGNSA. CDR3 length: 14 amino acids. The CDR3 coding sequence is TGTGCCAGCAGCCCCCCGGGTTACAATCAGCCCCAGCATTTT. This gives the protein CASSPPGYNQPQHF.

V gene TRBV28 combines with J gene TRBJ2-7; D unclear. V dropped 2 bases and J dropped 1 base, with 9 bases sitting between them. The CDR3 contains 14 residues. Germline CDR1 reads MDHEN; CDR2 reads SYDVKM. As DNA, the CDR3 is TGTGCCAGCAGTTTAGGGGTACTGTCCTACGAGCAGTACTTC. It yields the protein CASSLGVLSYEQYF. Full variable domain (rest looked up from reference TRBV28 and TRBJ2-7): DVKVTQSSRYLVKRTGEKVFLECVQDMDHENMFWYRQDPGLGLRLIYFSYDVKMKEKGDIPEGYSVSREKKERFSLILESASTNQTSMYLCASSLGVLSYEQYFGPGTRLTVT.

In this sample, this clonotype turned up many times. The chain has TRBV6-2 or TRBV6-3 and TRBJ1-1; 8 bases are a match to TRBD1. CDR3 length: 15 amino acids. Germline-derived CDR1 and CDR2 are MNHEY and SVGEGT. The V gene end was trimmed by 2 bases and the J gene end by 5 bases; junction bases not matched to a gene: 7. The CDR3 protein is CASSYAGTGGTEAFF. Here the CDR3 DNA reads TGTGCCAGCAGTTACGCTGGGACAGGAGGGACTGAAGCTTTCTTT.

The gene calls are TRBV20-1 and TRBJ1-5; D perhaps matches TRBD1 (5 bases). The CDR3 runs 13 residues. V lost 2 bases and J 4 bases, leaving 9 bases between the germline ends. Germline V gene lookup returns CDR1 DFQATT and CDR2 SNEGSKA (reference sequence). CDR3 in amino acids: CSARPDRNQPQHF. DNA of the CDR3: TGCAGTGCTAGACCAGACAGAAATCAGCCCCAGCATTTT.

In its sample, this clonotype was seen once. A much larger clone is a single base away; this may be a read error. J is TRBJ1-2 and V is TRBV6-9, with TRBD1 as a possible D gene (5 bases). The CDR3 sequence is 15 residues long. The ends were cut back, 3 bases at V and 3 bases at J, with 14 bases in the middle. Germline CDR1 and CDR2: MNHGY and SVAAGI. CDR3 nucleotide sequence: TGTGCCAGCAGTTACCCTATGACAGAGCACTATGGCTACACCTTC. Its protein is CASSYPMTEHYGYTF.

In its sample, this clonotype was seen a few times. CDR3 sequence (DNA): TGTGCCAGCAGCGGACAGGGCCCGACTGGCTACACCTTC. Protein sequence: CASSGQGPTGYTF. This chain links TRBV6-2 or TRBV6-3 with TRBJ1-2; 8 nucleotides match TRBD1. The germline V gene has CDR1 MNHEY and CDR2 SVGEGT. J gave up 7 bases and V 6 bases, and 7 bases lay outside the gene matches. There are 13 residues in the CDR3.

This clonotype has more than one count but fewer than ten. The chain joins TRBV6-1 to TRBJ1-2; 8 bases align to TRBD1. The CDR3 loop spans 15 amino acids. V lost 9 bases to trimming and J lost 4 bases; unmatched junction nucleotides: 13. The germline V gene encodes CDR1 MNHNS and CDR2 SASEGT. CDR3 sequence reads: CAREDRAGSTYGYTF. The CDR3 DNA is TGTGCCAGAGAGGACAGGGCGGGCTCTACCTATGGCTACACCTTC.